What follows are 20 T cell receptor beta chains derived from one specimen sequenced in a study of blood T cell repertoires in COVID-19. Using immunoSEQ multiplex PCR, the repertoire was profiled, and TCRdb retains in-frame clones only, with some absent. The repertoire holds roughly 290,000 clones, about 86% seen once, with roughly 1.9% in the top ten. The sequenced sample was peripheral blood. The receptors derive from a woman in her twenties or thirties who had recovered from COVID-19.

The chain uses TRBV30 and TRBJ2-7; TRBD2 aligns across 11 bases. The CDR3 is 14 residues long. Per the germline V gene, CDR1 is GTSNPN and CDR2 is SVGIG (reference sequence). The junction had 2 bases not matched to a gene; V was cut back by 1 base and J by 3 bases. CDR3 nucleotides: TGTGCCTGGAGTGCTAGCGGGGGGAACTACGAGCAGTACTTC. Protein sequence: CAWSASGGNYEQYF.

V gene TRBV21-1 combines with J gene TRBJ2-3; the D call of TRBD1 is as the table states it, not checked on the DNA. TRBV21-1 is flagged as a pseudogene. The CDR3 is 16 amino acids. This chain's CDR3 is CASSGGSGGSTDTQYF. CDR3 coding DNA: TGTGCCAGCAGCGGGGGCTCAGGGGGCAGCACAGATACGCAGTATTTT.

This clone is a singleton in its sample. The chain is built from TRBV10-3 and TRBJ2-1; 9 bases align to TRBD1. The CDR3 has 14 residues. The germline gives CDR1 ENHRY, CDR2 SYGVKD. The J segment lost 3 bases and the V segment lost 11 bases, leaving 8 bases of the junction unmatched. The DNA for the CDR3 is TGTGCCTACAGTAGGGACAGGGACTACAATGAGCAGTTCTTC. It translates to CAYSRDRDYNEQFF.

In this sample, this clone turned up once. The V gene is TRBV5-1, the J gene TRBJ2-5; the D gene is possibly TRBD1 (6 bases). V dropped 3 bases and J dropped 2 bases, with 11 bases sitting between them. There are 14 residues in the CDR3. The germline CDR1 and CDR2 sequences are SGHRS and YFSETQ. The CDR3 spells CASSSKQGQETQYF. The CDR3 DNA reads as TGCGCCAGCAGCTCCAAACAGGGACAAGAGACCCAGTACTTC.

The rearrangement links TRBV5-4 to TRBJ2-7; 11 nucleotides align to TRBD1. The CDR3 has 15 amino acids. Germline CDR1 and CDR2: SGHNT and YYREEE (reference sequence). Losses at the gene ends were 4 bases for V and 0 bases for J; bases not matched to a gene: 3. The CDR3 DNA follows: TGTGCCAGCAGCGATGGGACAGGGGGCTCCTACGAGCAGTACTTC. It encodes CASSDGTGGSYEQYF.

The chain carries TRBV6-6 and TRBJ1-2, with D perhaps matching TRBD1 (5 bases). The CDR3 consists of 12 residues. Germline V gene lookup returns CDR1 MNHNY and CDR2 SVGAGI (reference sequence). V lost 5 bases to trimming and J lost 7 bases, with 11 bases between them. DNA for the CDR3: TGTGCCAGCAGTCCGGGGGGTGGTGGCTACACCTTC. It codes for CASSPGGGGYTF.

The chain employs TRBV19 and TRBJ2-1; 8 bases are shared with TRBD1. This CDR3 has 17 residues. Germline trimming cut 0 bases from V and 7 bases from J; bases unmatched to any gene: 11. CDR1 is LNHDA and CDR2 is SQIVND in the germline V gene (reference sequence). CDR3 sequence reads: CASSIDLWDQGANEQFF. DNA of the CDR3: TGTGCCAGTAGTATAGATCTATGGGATCAGGGGGCGAATGAGCAGTTCTTC.

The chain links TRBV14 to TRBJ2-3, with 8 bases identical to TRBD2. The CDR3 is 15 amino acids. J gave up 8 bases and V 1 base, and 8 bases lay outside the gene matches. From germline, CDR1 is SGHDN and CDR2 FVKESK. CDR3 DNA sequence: TGTGCCAGCAGCCAAGTCGGGCTTCGGGGGGGTACGCAGTATTTT. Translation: CASSQVGLRGGTQYF.

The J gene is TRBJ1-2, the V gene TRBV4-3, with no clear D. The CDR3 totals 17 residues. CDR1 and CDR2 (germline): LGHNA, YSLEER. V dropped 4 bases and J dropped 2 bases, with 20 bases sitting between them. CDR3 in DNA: TGCGCCAGCAGCCCAGATTATATGGGCGCGGGGAACTATGGCTACACCTTC. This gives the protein CASSPDYMGAGNYGYTF.

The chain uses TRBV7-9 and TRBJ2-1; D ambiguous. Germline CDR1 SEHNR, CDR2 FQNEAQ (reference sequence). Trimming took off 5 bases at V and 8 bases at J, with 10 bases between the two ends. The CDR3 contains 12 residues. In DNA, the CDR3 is TGTGCCAGCAGCCCTAGGTTGGATGAGCAGTTCTTC. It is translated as CASSPRLDEQFF.

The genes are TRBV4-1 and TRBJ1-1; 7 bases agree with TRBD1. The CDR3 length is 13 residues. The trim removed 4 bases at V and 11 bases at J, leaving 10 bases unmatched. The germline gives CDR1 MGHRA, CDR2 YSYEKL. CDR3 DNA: TGCGCCAGCAGCCTAGAAAGGGGGCGATGGGCTTTCTTT. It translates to CASSLERGRWAFF.

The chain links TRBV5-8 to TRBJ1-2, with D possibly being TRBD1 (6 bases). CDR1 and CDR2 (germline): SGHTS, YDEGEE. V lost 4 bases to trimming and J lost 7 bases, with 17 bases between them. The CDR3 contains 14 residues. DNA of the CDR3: TGTGCCAGCAGCCCGGACAGCTGGCTGGGTGGCTACACCTTC. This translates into CASSPDSWLGGYTF.

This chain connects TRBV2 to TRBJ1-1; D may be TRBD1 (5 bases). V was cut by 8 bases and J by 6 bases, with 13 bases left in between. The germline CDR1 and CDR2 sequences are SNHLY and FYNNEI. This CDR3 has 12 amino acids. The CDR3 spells CASVRDLSEAFF. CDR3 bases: TGTGCCAGCGTCAGGGATCTGTCTGAAGCTTTCTTT.

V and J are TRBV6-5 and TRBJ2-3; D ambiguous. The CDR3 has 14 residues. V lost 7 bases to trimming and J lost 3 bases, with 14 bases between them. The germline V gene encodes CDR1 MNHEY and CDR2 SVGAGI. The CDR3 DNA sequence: TGTGCCAGCACTCCCTGGGCCTATACAGATACGCAGTATTTT. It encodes CASTPWAYTDTQYF.

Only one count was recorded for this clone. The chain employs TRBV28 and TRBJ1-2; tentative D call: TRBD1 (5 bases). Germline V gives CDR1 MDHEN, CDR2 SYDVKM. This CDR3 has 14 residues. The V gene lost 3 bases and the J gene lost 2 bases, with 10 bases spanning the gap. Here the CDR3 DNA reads TGTGCCAGCAGTTTTGGGGGGGGAAACTATGGCTACACCTTC. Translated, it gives CASSFGGGNYGYTF.

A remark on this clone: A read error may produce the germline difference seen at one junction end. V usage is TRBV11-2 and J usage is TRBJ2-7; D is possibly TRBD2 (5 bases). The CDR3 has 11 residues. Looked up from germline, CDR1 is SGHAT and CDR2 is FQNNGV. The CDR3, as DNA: TGTGCCAGCAGCTTAGACGGGATCCCGGGCTTC. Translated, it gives CASSLDGIPGF.

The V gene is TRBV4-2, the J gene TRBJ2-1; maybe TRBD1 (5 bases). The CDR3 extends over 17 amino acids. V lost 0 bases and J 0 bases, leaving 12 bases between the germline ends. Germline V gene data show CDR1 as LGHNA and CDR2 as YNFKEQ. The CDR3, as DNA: TGTGCCAGCAGCCAAGAGGGGCTTTCGAGCTCCTACAATGAGCAGTTCTTC. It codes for CASSQEGLSSSYNEQFF.

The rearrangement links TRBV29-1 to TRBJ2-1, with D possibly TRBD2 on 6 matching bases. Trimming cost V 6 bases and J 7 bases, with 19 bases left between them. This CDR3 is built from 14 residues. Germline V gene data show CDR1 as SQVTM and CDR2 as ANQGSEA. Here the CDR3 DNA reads TGCAGCGTCCCGCCTGGAGGGACGGTAAATGAGCAGTTCTTC. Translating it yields CSVPPGGTVNEQFF.

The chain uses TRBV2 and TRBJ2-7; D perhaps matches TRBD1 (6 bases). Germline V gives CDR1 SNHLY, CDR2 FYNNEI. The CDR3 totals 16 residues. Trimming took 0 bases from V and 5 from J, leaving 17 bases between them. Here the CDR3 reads CASSEALDRPGDEQYF. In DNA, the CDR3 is TGTGCCAGCAGTGAAGCGCTTGACAGGCCTGGGGACGAGCAGTACTTC.

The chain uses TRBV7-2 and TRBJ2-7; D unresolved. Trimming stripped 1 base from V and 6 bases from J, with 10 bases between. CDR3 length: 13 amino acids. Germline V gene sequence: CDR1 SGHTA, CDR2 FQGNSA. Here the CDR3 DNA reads TGTGCCAGCAGCTTAGTACTGTCGGGCGAGCAGTACTTC. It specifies CASSLVLSGEQYF. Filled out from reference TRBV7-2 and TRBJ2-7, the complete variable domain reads GAGVSQSPSNKVTEKGKDVELRCDPISGHTALYWYRQSLGQGLEFLIYFQGNSAPDKSGLPSDRFSAERTGGSVSTLTIQRTQQEDSAVYLCASSLVLSGEQYFGPGTRLTVT.